Sequencing of this T cell receptor (beta chain) was carried out in a study of naive and memory T cell subsets. The CDR3 totals 15 residues. In germline, CDR1 is SGHRS, CDR2 YFSETQ. Trimming removed 6 bases from V and 0 bases from J; junction bases left unmatched: 2. Study-wide results and caveats: In CD4 and CD8 cells, diversity dropped from naive through EMRA.

Concerning this clonotype: Its cognate antigen is unknown.

The beta constant-region primer was an equimolar mix of two oligonucleotides covering TRBC1 and TRBC2. TCRdb re-called the UMI-ligation and nested PCR reads through MiXCR, storing one row per CDR3 protein. The sample lists 140,000 to 150,000 distinct CDR3 sequences, about a sixth occurring once. This TCR was sampled from a human donor in good health. J is TRBJ2-2 and V is TRBV5-1; 10 bases match TRBD2. Sequenced input: naive CD4+ T cells from blood. The CDR3 sequence is CASIAGGTNTGELFF. The CDR3 nucleotides read TGCGCCAGCATAGCGGGAGGAACGAACACCGGGGAGCTGTTTTTT.